One and the same sample provided the 29 T cell receptor beta chains below, sequenced in a study of blood T cells in healthy people across ages. Sample-barcoded 5' priming and a J-beta primer mix drove a second PCR of 7 to 11 cycles. TCRdb independently ran MiXCR on the 5' RACE reads; one entry per CDR3 protein. The table records around 870,000 distinct CDR3 sequences, around 30% of them present only once. Sample: blood. The source of these receptors is a woman at least 80 years old in good health.

J is TRBJ2-3 and V is TRBV9; perhaps TRBD2 as D (7 bases). This CDR3 comprises 17 residues. CDR1 is SGDLS and CDR2 is YYNGEE in the germline V gene. Trimming removed 1 base from V and 1 base from J, with 16 bases in between. This CDR3 is CASSVSSGGAGTDTQYF. The CDR3 DNA is TGTGCCAGCAGCGTATCAAGTGGGGGGGCTGGCACAGATACGCAGTATTTT.

This clonotype was counted at least ten times. This rearrangement joins TRBV18 to TRBJ2-1; 14 positions match TRBD2. V trimming: 2 bases; J trimming: 8 bases; junction bases outside the gene matches: 2. The CDR3 sequence is 15 residues long. Per germline, CDR1 KGHSH and CDR2 LQKENI. CDR3 bases: TGTGCCAGCTCACCAAGGACTAGCGGGGGGCATGAGCAGTTCTTC. This translates into CASSPRTSGGHEQFF.

Comments on this clonotype: Since a much larger clone is just one base distant, this may be a read error. The chain joins TRBV12-3 or TRBV12-4 to TRBJ1-1; 7 bases fit TRBD1. The CDR3 runs 12 residues. After removal of 9 bases from V and 7 bases from J, the junction contained 8 bases not matched to a gene. In DNA form, the CDR3 reads TGTGCCAGGAACAGGGGACGGGGTGAAGCTTTCTTT. This codes for CARNRGRGEAFF.

As concerns this clonotype: One end of the junction fails to match germline, which may point to a read error. This chain links TRBV7-9 with TRBJ2-3; 8 nucleotides line up with TRBD1. Looked up from germline, CDR1 is SEHNR and CDR2 is FQNEAQ (reference sequence). The CDR3 has 14 amino acids. CDR3 sequence (DNA): TGCGCCAGCAGCCCACGGACAGGGCCAGATACGCAGTATTTT. It translates to CASSPRTGPDTQYF.

The table lists this clonotype with a few counts. This sequence joins TRBV7-9 and TRBJ2-7; 9 bases map to TRBD1. The J call could be wrong; TRBJ2-5 is a better fit for the DNA end. The length of the CDR3 is 16 residues. CDR1 SEHNR and CDR2 FQNEAQ come from the germline V gene (reference sequence). The CDR3 coding sequence is TGTGCCAGCAGCTTAATAGGACAGGGGCCTTGGGAGACCCAGTACTTC. As protein: CASSLIGQGPWETQYF.

This clonotype was detected a few times. A much larger clonotype is one base distant, so this may be a read error. The CDR3 here is CASSYAGTPQEAQYF. The CDR3 bases are TGTGCCAGCAGTTACGCGGGGACACCGCAAGAGGCCCAGTACTTC. The gene calls are TRBV6-2 or TRBV6-3 and TRBJ2-7; D could derive from TRBD1 or TRBD2 (6 bases each). Germline CDR1 reads MNHEY; CDR2 reads SVGEGT. The CDR3 is made up of 15 amino acids. The V gene lost 2 bases and the J gene lost 10 bases, with 21 bases spanning the gap.

The rearrangement uses TRBV29-1 and TRBJ2-3; 8 bases line up with TRBD2. Trimming at V came to 4 bases and at J to 5 bases, leaving 11 bases not matched to a gene. Germline V gene lookup returns CDR1 SQVTM and CDR2 ANQGSEA. The CDR3 length is 15 residues. The CDR3, as DNA: TGCAGCGTTGTCTTAAGCGGGAGCTTCATAGATACGCAGTATTTT. It codes for CSVVLSGSFIDTQYF.

This clonotype was counted between two and nine times. The chain links TRBV10-1 to TRBJ2-3, with TRBD1 matching over 11 bases. The CDR3 spans 16 residues. V shed 4 bases and J 2 bases; nucleotides not matched to a gene: 5. Germline assignment: CDR1 WNHNN and CDR2 SYGVQD (reference sequence). In nucleotides, the CDR3 is TGCGCCAGCAGTGTGGGGACAGGGGGACACACAGATACGCAGTATTTT. It is translated as CASSVGTGGHTDTQYF.

This clonotype occurred a few times. V is TRBV11-2 and J is TRBJ2-3; 9 bases fit TRBD1. This CDR3 is built from 17 residues. Per germline, CDR1 SGHAT and CDR2 FQNNGV. V lost 5 bases to trimming and J lost 0 bases; unmatched junction nucleotides: 9. CDR3 region: CASSRRTGDSSTDTQYF. The CDR3 nucleotides are TGTGCCAGCAGCCGACGGACAGGGGATAGTAGCACAGATACGCAGTATTTT. Filled out from reference TRBV11-2 and TRBJ2-3, the complete variable domain reads EAGVAQSPRYKIIEKRQSVAFWCNPISGHATLYWYQQILGQGPKLLIQFQNNGVVDDSQLPKDRFSAERLKGVDSTLKIQPAKLEDSAVYLCASSRRTGDSSTDTQYFGPGTRLTVL.

CDR3 residues: CASSFVAAPSKNIQYF. The CDR3 DNA reads as TGTGCCAGCAGTTTTGTAGCGGCCCCCTCCAAAAACATTCAGTACTTC. The chain recombines TRBV12-3 or TRBV12-4 with TRBJ2-4, with D possibly being TRBD2 (6 bases). CDR3 length equals 16 residues. V was trimmed by 3 bases and J by 2 bases, leaving 14 bases between them.

This clonotype occurred many times. The chain links TRBV4-3 to TRBJ2-4; 12 positions agree with TRBD2. The V segment lost 7 bases and the J segment 13 bases; nucleotides outside the gene matches: 11. This CDR3 is built from 14 residues. Germline-derived CDR1 and CDR2 are LGHNA and YSLEER. The CDR3 region is CASNRLAGEVEQYF. As DNA, the CDR3 is TGCGCCAGCAACCGACTAGCGGGGGAGGTGGAGCAGTACTTC.

In this sample, this clonotype turned up many times. This chain joins TRBV27 and TRBJ2-5, with 13 bases fitting TRBD2. The CDR3 runs 17 residues. J lost 0 bases, V lost 4 bases, and 5 bases had no gene match. Germline V CDR1 and CDR2: MNHEY, SMNVEV (reference sequence). The CDR3 region is CASSSPGLAGYQETQYF. Here the CDR3 DNA reads TGTGCCAGCAGTTCCCCGGGACTAGCGGGGTACCAAGAGACCCAGTACTTC.

This clonotype has more than one count but fewer than ten. The chain couples TRBV28 to TRBJ2-1; 8 bases agree with TRBD2. The CDR3 contains 17 residues. The germline CDR1 and CDR2 sequences are MDHEN and SYDVKM. The V gene end was trimmed by 3 bases and the J gene end by 5 bases; junction bases not matched to a gene: 12. CDR3: CASSFAGGANAHNEQFF. The CDR3, as DNA: TGTGCCAGCAGTTTTGCGGGGGGCGCGAACGCACACAATGAGCAGTTCTTC.

The gene calls are TRBV2 and TRBJ1-2; D possibly corresponds to TRBD1 (6 bases). This CDR3 region has 15 residues. V was cut by 8 bases and J by 2 bases, with 18 bases left in between. CDR1 and CDR2 from the germline V gene are SNHLY and FYNNEI. The DNA for the CDR3 is TGTGCCAGCCGTCTATCCTCGGGGGCCAACTATGGCTACACCTTC. Its translation: CASRLSSGANYGYTF.

This clonotype has ten or more counts. In DNA form, the CDR3 reads TGTGCCAGCAGTTTTGACAGCCTAGGCTACACCTTC. Protein: CASSFDSLGYTF. The chain uses TRBV12-3 or TRBV12-4 and TRBJ1-2; the D gene is possibly TRBD1 (5 bases). There are 12 residues in the CDR3. V shed 3 bases and J shed 8 bases, with 10 bases lying between them.

This clonotype was recorded a few times. A junction end diverges from the germline sequence, so it may reflect a read error. The chain links TRBV12-3 or TRBV12-4 to TRBJ2-3; D uncertain. The CDR3 is made up of 15 amino acids. CDR3 sequence reads: CASSFGSVRTDAQYF. CDR3 nucleotide sequence: TGTGCCAGCAGTTTCGGCAGCGTGAGAACAGATGCGCAGTATTTT.

This chain connects TRBV14 to TRBJ1-1; 7 bases match TRBD1. Germline CDR1 reads SGHDN; CDR2 reads FVKESK. CDR3 size: 16 residues. V shed 1 base and J 1 base; nucleotides not matched to a gene: 6. The CDR3 DNA follows: TGTGCCAGCAGCCAAGCGACAGGGAAAGGGAACACTGAAGCTTTCTTT. This encodes CASSQATGKGNTEAFF. The full variable domain, rest sourced from reference TRBV14 and TRBJ1-1, is EAGVTQFPSHSVIEKGQTVTLRCDPISGHDNLYWYRRVMGKEIKFLLHFVKESKQDESGMPNNRFLAERTGGTYSTLKVQPAELEDSGVYFCASSQATGKGNTEAFFGQGTRLTVV.

The V and J genes are TRBV10-3 and TRBJ2-2, with TRBD1 matching over 7 bases. The CDR3 contains 13 residues. CDR1 ENHRY and CDR2 SYGVKD come from the germline V gene. The V segment lost 4 bases and the J segment 6 bases; nucleotides outside the gene matches: 2. Here the CDR3 DNA reads TGTGCCATCAGTGGACAGGGCCCCGGGGAGCTGTTTTTT. Protein sequence: CAISGQGPGELFF.

The genes are TRBV6-2 or TRBV6-3 and TRBJ2-4, with TRBD2 matching 15 bases. The V and J ends lost 5 bases and 1 base, in that order; junction bases with no gene match: 6. Germline CDR1 is MNHEY and CDR2 is SVGEGT. The CDR3 is made up of 18 amino acids. Written as DNA, the CDR3 is TGTGCCAGCAGTGTACGGACTAGCGGGGGGGACGCCAAAAACATTCAGTACTTC. This gives the protein CASSVRTSGGDAKNIQYF.

The J gene is TRBJ2-6, the V gene TRBV7-2; D is perhaps TRBD1 (6 bases). Germline V gene data show CDR1 as SGHTA and CDR2 as FQGNSA. The V gene lost 1 base and the J gene lost 0 bases, with 13 bases spanning the gap. The CDR3 totals 18 residues. The CDR3 DNA is TGTGCCAGCAGCTTAGTTGGGACAACATACTCTGGGGCCAACGTCCTGACTTTC. Residues: CASSLVGTTYSGANVLTF.

The V and J genes are TRBV19 and TRBJ2-2; D not certain. V lost 3 bases and J lost 3, with 2 bases in between. The CDR3 is made up of 12 amino acids. Germline V gene sequence: CDR1 LNHDA, CDR2 SQIVND (reference sequence). CDR3 bases: TGTGCCAGTAGTATGCACACCGGGGAGCTGTTTTTT. Translating gives CASSMHTGELFF.

This clonotype was detected a few times. The gene calls are TRBV2 and TRBJ1-5; D possibly corresponds to TRBD1 (6 bases). V was clipped by 3 bases and J by 7 bases, with 13 bases between them. From germline, CDR1 is SNHLY and CDR2 FYNNEI. This CDR3 comprises 14 residues. The DNA for the CDR3 is TGTGCCAGCAGTGACAGGGGAGGGATGCAGCCCCAGCATTTT. Amino acid sequence: CASSDRGGMQPQHF.

Ten or more counts support this clonotype. V usage is TRBV6-6 and J usage is TRBJ1-1; TRBD1 matches at 7 bases. Germline CDR1 is MNHNY and CDR2 is SVGAGI (reference sequence). V shed 0 bases and J 4 bases; nucleotides not matched to a gene: 8. The CDR3 contains 16 residues. The CDR3 nucleotides are TGTGCCAGCAGTTACTCCCCCAGGGGGTCATCCACTGAAGCTTTCTTT. Protein product: CASSYSPRGSSTEAFF.

Worth noting for this clonotype: Being one base from a much bigger clone, this may be a read error. J is TRBJ2-3 and V is TRBV12-3 or TRBV12-4; D remains unclear. V dropped 3 bases and J dropped 10 bases, with 11 bases sitting between them. This CDR3 is built from 12 residues. The CDR3: CASSFSTNAQYF. In DNA form, the CDR3 reads TGTGCCAGCAGTTTTTCAACCAATGCGCAGTATTTT.

This clonotype was seen many times. The V and J genes are TRBV6-2 or TRBV6-3 and TRBJ2-5; no definite D call. The CDR3 spans 17 residues. CDR1 is MNHEY and CDR2 is SVGEGT in the germline V gene. V shed 2 bases and J shed 4 bases, with 20 bases lying between them. As DNA, the CDR3 is TGTGCCAGCAGTTACCGCCCCCGAGCTAGGGCAGGAGAGACCCAGTACTTC. Protein product: CASSYRPRARAGETQYF.

The J gene is TRBJ1-1, the V gene TRBV6-1; D is possibly TRBD1 (5 bases). CDR3 length: 16 residues. From germline, CDR1 is MNHNS and CDR2 SASEGT. Trimming removed 4 bases at V and 1 base at J, with 16 bases between. CDR3 residues: CASSGRGTAGNTEAFF. CDR3 coding DNA: TGTGCCAGCAGTGGACGAGGGACGGCGGGGAACACTGAAGCTTTCTTT.

This clonotype was recorded many times. The chain carries TRBV5-1 and TRBJ2-7, with D possibly TRBD2 on 5 matching bases. V lost 0 bases, J lost 4 bases, and 11 bases lay in between. Germline V lookup: CDR1 SGHRS, CDR2 YFSETQ. This CDR3 spans 14 amino acids. The CDR3 nucleotides read TGCGCCAGCAGCTTGGCGGGATTCGAGTACGAGCAGTACTTC. Translated: CASSLAGFEYEQYF.

This clonotype was detected a few times. The chain couples TRBV20-1 to TRBJ1-4, with 9 positions matching TRBD1. V trimming: 0 bases; J trimming: 7 bases; junction bases outside the gene matches: 9. CDR3 length: 16 amino acids. Germline V CDR1 and CDR2: DFQATT, SNEGSKA (reference sequence). The CDR3 spells CSARDSHRGLGEKLFF. The DNA of the CDR3 is TGCAGTGCTAGAGACTCCCACAGGGGGCTGGGTGAAAAACTGTTTTTT.

This clonotype was seen a few times. A much larger clone differs by one base, so this may be a read error. CDR3 sequence reads: CASSLNPRQETQFF. The CDR3 DNA is TGTGCCAGCAGCTTGAACCCTCGACAAGAGACCCAGTTCTTC. This rearrangement joins TRBV5-5 to TRBJ2-5; no firm D call. The DNA matches TRBJ2-1 better at its end, which makes the J call doubtful. Germline V gene lookup returns CDR1 SGHKS and CDR2 YYEKEE (reference sequence). The CDR3 length is 14 residues.